This T cell receptor beta chain was identified during a study of regulatory T cells in long-lasting Graves disease. The V end lost 5 bases, the J end lost 2 bases, and 12 bases lay between the germline ends. CDR1 SGHTA and CDR2 FQGTGA come from the germline V gene. This CDR3 contains 14 residues. Sample time point: newly diagnosed GD, antithyroid drugs for less than 3 months. RNA extracted from PBMCs served as the sequencing template. TCR beta libraries were built with iRepertoire HTBI primers and Arm-PCR of CDR3 regions. TCRdb ran MiXCR on the multiplex PCR reads and lists one entry per CDR3 protein. The data hold 560,000 or so distinct CDR3 sequences, with roughly 16% observed a single time. The sample was also linked to a second study, of T cells in Graves' hyperthyroidism and ophthalmopathy.

This clonotype originated in a young man with Graves disease. The sample here was peripheral blood mononuclear cells (PBMCs), taken at new diagnosis, from a patient treated with antithyroid drugs. The V call is TRBV7-3, the J call TRBJ2-5; either TRBD1 or TRBD2 may supply D (5 bases each). The CDR3 DNA follows: TGTGCCAGCAGCCAAGCGGCAGGGCAAGAGACCCAGTACTTC. Translation: CASSQAAGQETQYF. Based on the CDR3 plus reference TRBV7-3 and TRBJ2-5, the full variable domain is GAGVSQTPSNKVTEKGKYVELRCDPISGHTALYWYRQSLGQGPEFLIYFQGTGAADDSGLPNDRFFAVRPEGSVSTLKIQRTERGDSAVYLCASSQAAGQETQYFGPGTRLLVL.